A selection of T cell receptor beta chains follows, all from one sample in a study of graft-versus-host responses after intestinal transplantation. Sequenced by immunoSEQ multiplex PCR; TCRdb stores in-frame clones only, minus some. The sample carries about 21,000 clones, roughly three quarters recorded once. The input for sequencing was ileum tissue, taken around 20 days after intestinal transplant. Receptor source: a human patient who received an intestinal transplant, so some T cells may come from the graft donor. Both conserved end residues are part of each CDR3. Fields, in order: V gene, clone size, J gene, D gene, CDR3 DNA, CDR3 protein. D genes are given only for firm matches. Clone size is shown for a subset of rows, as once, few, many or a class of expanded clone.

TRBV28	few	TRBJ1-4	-	TGTGCCAGCAGCTCCGAGGAGGTTAATGAAAAACTGTTTTTT	CASSSEEVNEKLFF
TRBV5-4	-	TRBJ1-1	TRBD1	TGTGCCAGCAGCGACAGGGGGCGCGTCGGCACTGAAGCTTTCTTT	CASSDRGRVGTEAFF
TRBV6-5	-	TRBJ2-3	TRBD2	TGTGCCAGCAGTTATTTAGCGGGAGGCTCGGATACGCAGTATTTT	CASSYLAGGSDTQYF
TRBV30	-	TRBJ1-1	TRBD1	TGTGCCTGGACCACAGGGGGAATCACTGAAGCTTTCTTT	CAWTTGGITEAFF
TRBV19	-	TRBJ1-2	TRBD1	TGTGCCAGTAGTAGAGACTTGGGACAGGGTTCGGATGGCTACACCTTC	CASSRDLGQGSDGYTF
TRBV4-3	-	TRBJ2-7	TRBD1	TGCGCCAGCAGCCAAATCCAGGGGGTTGCCTACGAGCAGTACTTC	CASSQIQGVAYEQYF
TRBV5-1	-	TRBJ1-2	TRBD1	TGCGCCAGCAGCCCACGGACAGGGCTGGGGTTCCATGGCTACACCTTC	CASSPRTGLGFHGYTF
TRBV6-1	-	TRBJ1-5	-	TGTGCCAGCAGTGTTAATTGGCGAGGGCCCCAGCATTTT	CASSVNWRGPQHF
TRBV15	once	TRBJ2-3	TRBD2	TGTGCCACCAGCAGAGATAGGGGACTAGCGGGAGTGGGGAGCACAGATACGCAGTATTTT	CATSRDRGLAGVGSTDTQYF
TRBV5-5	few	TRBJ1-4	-	TGTGCCAGCAGGCGTTCAGGGGCAACTAATGAAAAACTGTTTTTT	CASRRSGATNEKLFF
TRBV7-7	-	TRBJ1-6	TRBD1	TGTGCTAGCAGCGTGGGACAGGGCCTATCACCCCTCCACTTT	CASSVGQGLSPLHF
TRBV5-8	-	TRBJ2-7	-	TGTGCCAGCAGCTTGGACAGGGCCTACGAGCAGTACTTC	CASSLDRAYEQYF
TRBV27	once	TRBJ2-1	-	TGTGCCAGCAGTTTAGAACAGAGATTCAATGAGCAGTTCTTC	CASSLEQRFNEQFF
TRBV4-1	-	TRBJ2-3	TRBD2	TGCGCCAGCAGCCAAGACGAGGTGCTAGCGGGAGTAACAGATACGCAGTATTTT	CASSQDEVLAGVTDTQYF
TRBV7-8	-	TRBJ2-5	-	TGTGCCAGCAGCTTACCCCGACAGAACCAAGAGACCCAGTACTTC	CASSLPRQNQETQYF
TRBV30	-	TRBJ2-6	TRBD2	TGTGCCTGGTCGGGGGGTACTGGGGCCAACGTCCTGACTTTC	CAWSGGTGANVLTF
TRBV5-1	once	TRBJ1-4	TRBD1	TGCGCCAGCAGCTGGTACACAGGGGGCGCGGAACTGTTTTTT	CASSWYTGGAELFF
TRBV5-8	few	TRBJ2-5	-	TGTGCCAGCAGCTTGGCTACTCGACAGTACCAAGAGACCCAGTACTTC	CASSLATRQYQETQYF
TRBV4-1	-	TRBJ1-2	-	TGCGCCAGCAGCCGCCTGAGGGATTGTGGCTACACCTTC	CASSRLRDCGYTF
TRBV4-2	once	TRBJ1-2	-	TGTGCCAGCAGCCTCTTGGGGGGGAACTATGGCTACACCTTC	CASSLLGGNYGYTF
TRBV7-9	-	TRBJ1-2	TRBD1	TGTGCCAGCAGCTTAGAGGGGGCGGCCTATGGCTACACCTTC	CASSLEGAAYGYTF
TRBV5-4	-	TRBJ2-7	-	TGTGCCAGCAGCTTGTCTTACAGGAGCTCCTACGAGCAGTACTTC	CASSLSYRSSYEQYF